This TCR beta chain originates from a study of control samples from healthy donors and cancer patients. Clones were read by immunoSEQ multiplex PCR, and TCRdb kept only the in-frame ones, dropping some. The table lists 120,000 to 150,000 clones, around 90% of them singletons. Sequenced input: blood. The receptor's source is a man younger than 30 in good health.

CDR3 amino acids: CASSFDRNYGYTF. The CDR3 DNA follows: TGTGCCAGCAGCTTTGATAGAAACTATGGCTACACCTTC. The chain recombines TRBV11-2 with TRBJ1-2; no clear D. V was clipped by 3 bases and J by 2 bases, with 7 bases between them. The CDR3 covers 13 residues. Germline V CDR1 and CDR2: SGHAT, FQNNGV.